Following are 32 T cell receptor beta chains from one sample sequenced in a study of Ad26.COV2.S vaccination and SARS-CoV-2 variants. Clones were sequenced by immunoSEQ multiplex PCR, and TCRdb holds only the in-frame ones, with some missing. The sample includes fewer than 600,000 clones, 89% of them seen just once. Treatment reported: roughly 20 received Ad26.COV2.S at low or high dose, single or two shots; about 5 received placebo; per-sample allocation not given. Sampling happened 63 days after the first vaccine or placebo injection. Specimen: peripheral blood, collected in a trial of Ad26.COV2.S vaccine versus placebo. The receptors shown here come from a person aged 18-65 years who received the Ad26.COV2.S COVID-19 vaccine or a placebo.

The rearrangement joins TRBV27 to TRBJ2-3; TRBD2 might be the D (5 bases). With 3 bases removed from V and 0 bases from J, the gap between germline ends came to 7 bases. The CDR3 loop spans 14 amino acids. CDR1 and CDR2 from the germline V gene are MNHEY and SMNVEV (reference sequence). CDR3 residues: CASSFGESTDTQYF. The DNA of the CDR3 is TGTGCCAGCAGTTTTGGGGAGAGCACAGATACGCAGTATTTT.

This chain connects TRBV4-3 to TRBJ2-7; D gene ambiguous. Germline values: CDR1 LGHNA, CDR2 YSLEER. This CDR3 is built from 14 residues. Trimming took off 0 bases at V and 1 base at J, with 7 bases between the two ends. The CDR3 DNA reads as TGCGCCAGCAGCCAAGAAACGATTTCCTACGAGCAGTACTTC. This encodes CASSQETISYEQYF.

The V and J genes are TRBV18 and TRBJ1-1, with D tentatively TRBD1 (6 bases). The CDR3 has 14 amino acids. Between the trimmed V and J ends, which lost 6 bases and 7 bases, there was a span of 18 bases. Germline CDR1 and CDR2: KGHSH and LQKENI. The CDR3 nucleotides are TGTGCCAGCTCCCCCGCGGTAGGGGGGGGTGAAGCTTTCTTT. Translated: CASSPAVGGGEAFF.

The V and J genes are TRBV9 and TRBJ1-1, with D possibly TRBD1 on 6 matching bases. CDR1 is SGDLS, CDR2 YYNGEE, per germline. The germline V and J ends were trimmed by 0 bases and 1 base, with 10 bases remaining between them. The CDR3 has 15 amino acids. In DNA, the CDR3 is TGTGCCAGCAGCGTAGACGGGACATCGAACACTGAAGCTTTCTTT. Its protein is CASSVDGTSNTEAFF.

This chain links TRBV30 with TRBJ2-7; 8 bases line up with TRBD1. J gave up 0 bases and V 7 bases, and 8 bases lay outside the gene matches. This CDR3 has 14 residues. Germline CDR1 reads GTSNPN; CDR2 reads SVGIG (reference sequence). CDR3 DNA sequence: TGTGCCTTAAGCTGGACAGGGACCTCCTACGAGCAGTACTTC. The encoded protein is CALSWTGTSYEQYF.

The rearrangement joins TRBV3-1 (or the pseudogene TRBV3-2) to TRBJ2-5; D is unresolved. V was cut by 4 bases and J by 1 base, with 22 bases left in between. The CDR3 is made up of 18 amino acids. Germline lookup yields CDR1 LGHDT and CDR2 YNNKEL (reference sequence). In nucleotides, the CDR3 is TGTGCCAGCAGCCCCGAAATGAGGAGCTCTAGAACCCAAGAGACCCAGTACTTC. Translation: CASSPEMRSSRTQETQYF.

The CDR3 sequence is CASSQAHKQSSGNTIYF. The CDR3 DNA reads as TGCGCCAGCAGCCAAGCCCACAAACAGAGCTCTGGAAACACCATATATTTT. V usage is TRBV4-3 and J usage is TRBJ1-3; D ambiguous. Trimming stripped 1 base from V and 0 bases from J, with 13 bases between. The germline V gene has CDR1 LGHNA and CDR2 YSLEER. The CDR3 spans 17 residues.

The gene calls are TRBV6-5 and TRBJ1-2; D ambiguous. The CDR3 length is 14 residues. The germline V and J ends were trimmed by 6 bases and 5 bases, with 16 bases remaining between them. Per the germline V gene, CDR1 is MNHEY and CDR2 is SVGAGI. CDR3 region: CASSREGRYYGYTF. The CDR3, as DNA: TGTGCCAGCAGCCGAGAGGGCCGATATTATGGCTACACCTTC.

This chain links TRBV7-3 with TRBJ2-2, with D tentatively TRBD1 (5 bases). The CDR3 covers 17 residues. Germline assignment: CDR1 SGHTA and CDR2 FQGTGA. Trimming pared 1 base from V and 0 bases from J, leaving 12 bases between. As DNA, the CDR3 is TGTGCCAGCAGCTTAATAGTTGGCAGGGCGAACACCGGGGAGCTGTTTTTT. Protein: CASSLIVGRANTGELFF.

In DNA form, the CDR3 reads TGTGCCAGCAGCCAAGAGGACAGGGCCGAGCGCATGAACACTGAAGCTTTCTTT. Translating it yields CASSQEDRAERMNTEAFF. This sequence joins TRBV3-1 (or the pseudogene TRBV3-2) and TRBJ1-1, with 8 bases lining up with TRBD1. Unmatched junction bases numbered 9, after V lost 0 bases and J lost 0 bases. The CDR3 covers 18 residues. CDR1 LGHDT and CDR2 YNNKEL come from the germline V gene (reference sequence).

V and J are TRBV3-1 (or the pseudogene TRBV3-2) and TRBJ1-2; D perhaps matches TRBD1 (6 bases). Germline-derived CDR1 and CDR2 are LGHDT and YNNKEL (reference sequence). V was clipped by 6 bases and J by 5 bases, with 16 bases between them. The CDR3 contains 14 residues. The CDR3 nucleotides are TGTGCCAGCAGAAACCCGCAGGGGCCTTATGGCTACACCTTC. Protein product: CASRNPQGPYGYTF.

The rearrangement links TRBV3-1 (or the pseudogene TRBV3-2) to TRBJ2-5; 11 bases are shared with TRBD2. The V and J ends lost 1 base and 4 bases, in that order; junction bases with no gene match: 2. The CDR3 length is 15 residues. Germline V gives CDR1 LGHDT, CDR2 YNNKEL (reference sequence). The CDR3 DNA reads as TGTGCCAGCAGCCAAGTAGCGGGGGGGCCAGAGACCCAGTACTTC. This gives the protein CASSQVAGGPETQYF.

The chain combines TRBV4-3 with TRBJ1-1; TRBD1 matches at 11 bases. The V gene end was trimmed by 0 bases and the J gene end by 4 bases; junction bases not matched to a gene: 4. Germline CDR1 is LGHNA and CDR2 is YSLEER. This CDR3 spans 16 amino acids. The CDR3 bases are TGCGCCAGCAGCCAAGAAAGGGGGACAGGGGGCACTGAAGCTTTCTTT. Amino acids: CASSQERGTGGTEAFF.

J is TRBJ1-1 and V is TRBV28; D possibly corresponds to TRBD1 (6 bases). Trimming removed 7 bases from V and 0 bases from J, with 12 bases in between. The CDR3 consists of 14 residues. The germline gives CDR1 MDHEN, CDR2 SYDVKM. DNA of the CDR3: TGTGCCAGCAATAGACAGGTCATGAACACTGAAGCTTTCTTT. Translation gives CASNRQVMNTEAFF.

This clone was picked up one time. CDR3 sequence: CASSLHSMNTEAFF. The DNA of the CDR3 is TGTGCCAGCAGTTTACACAGTATGAACACTGAAGCTTTCTTT. This sequence joins TRBV28 and TRBJ1-1; D gene unclear. Trimming removed 2 bases from V and 0 bases from J, with 7 bases in between. CDR3 length: 14 amino acids. CDR1 is MDHEN, CDR2 SYDVKM, per germline.

This clone was seen a few times. V is TRBV27 and J is TRBJ1-2, with TRBD1 matching 9 bases. The CDR3 extends over 18 amino acids. Germline V CDR1 and CDR2: MNHEY, SMNVEV (reference sequence). Germline trimming cut 6 bases from V and 5 bases from J; bases unmatched to any gene: 19. This chain's CDR3 is CASRRSTPGTGLKYGYTF. For the CDR3, the DNA is TGTGCCAGCAGGCGCTCAACCCCCGGGACAGGGCTAAAGTATGGCTACACCTTC.

This clone was seen just once. The V gene is TRBV19, the J gene TRBJ2-1, with D hard to call. The germline V gene has CDR1 LNHDA and CDR2 SQIVND (reference sequence). V was clipped by 3 bases and J by 4 bases, with 13 bases between them. The CDR3 extends over 15 amino acids. As DNA, the CDR3 is TGTGCCAGTAGTATTTGGGATTGGGATTACAATGAGCAGTTCTTC. Translation: CASSIWDWDYNEQFF.

As DNA, the CDR3 is TGTGCCTGGAGTACGTTATACAGGGGGAGTTACGAGCAGTACTTC. Its translation is CAWSTLYRGSYEQYF. This rearrangement joins TRBV30 to TRBJ2-7, with 8 bases aligning to TRBD1. The germline V gene has CDR1 GTSNPN and CDR2 SVGIG (reference sequence). J was trimmed by 4 bases and V by 2 bases; bases with no gene match: 10. The CDR3 is made up of 15 amino acids. Full variable domain (outside the CDR3, taken from reference TRBV30 and TRBJ2-7): SQTIHQWPATLVQPVGSPLSLECTVEGTSNPNLYWYRQAAGRGLQLLFYSVGIGQISSEVPQNLSASRPQDRQFILSSKKLLLSDSGFYLCAWSTLYRGSYEQYFGPGTRLTVT.

The chain recombines TRBV5-4 with TRBJ2-2; D gene ambiguous. This CDR3 spans 16 amino acids. Looked up from germline, CDR1 is SGHNT and CDR2 is YYREEE (reference sequence). With 4 bases removed from V and 0 bases from J, the gap between germline ends came to 13 bases. The DNA for the CDR3 is TGTGCCAGCAGCCCCGGTGGGTATTCGAACACCGGGGAGCTGTTTTTT. Translating gives CASSPGGYSNTGELFF.

This clone was found a few times. The chain recombines TRBV5-8 with TRBJ2-1; D may be TRBD2 (5 bases). The V gene's germline CDR1 is SGHTS and CDR2 YDEGEE. This CDR3 is built from 12 residues. V was trimmed by 3 bases and J by 12 bases, leaving 13 bases between them. The CDR3 sequence: CASSSEVGRQFF. For the CDR3, the DNA is TGTGCCAGCAGCTCGGAGGTGGGTCGGCAGTTCTTC.

The rearrangement uses TRBV13 and TRBJ1-1; D may be TRBD1 (6 bases). Germline V CDR1 and CDR2: PRHDT, FYEKMQ (reference sequence). The V gene lost 3 bases and the J gene lost 1 base, with 9 bases spanning the gap. The CDR3 is 14 amino acids. The CDR3 DNA is TGTGCCAGCAGCTTGAGGACAGCGAACACTGAAGCTTTCTTT. This encodes CASSLRTANTEAFF. Full variable domain (rest looked up from reference TRBV13 and TRBJ1-1): AAGVIQSPRHLIKEKRETATLKCYPIPRHDTVYWYQQGPGQDPQFLISFYEKMQSDKGSIPDRFSAQQFSDYHSELNMSSLELGDSALYFCASSLRTANTEAFFGQGTRLTVV.

V is TRBV18 and J is TRBJ2-1; D is perhaps TRBD1 or TRBD2 (5 bases each). The CDR3 loop spans 13 amino acids. Trimming removed 3 bases from V and 7 bases from J, with 10 bases in between. Germline loops: CDR1 KGHSH, CDR2 LQKENI. CDR3 residues: CASSPGAGNEQFF. In DNA, the CDR3 is TGTGCCAGCTCACCCGGGGCAGGGAATGAGCAGTTCTTC. Full variable domain (missing parts from reference TRBV18 and TRBJ2-1): NAGVMQNPRHLVRRRGQEARLRCSPMKGHSHVYWYRQLPEEGLKFMVYLQKENIIDESGMPKERFSAEFPKEGPSILRIQQVVRGDSAAYFCASSPGAGNEQFFGPGTRLTVL.

The chain combines TRBV6-6 with TRBJ2-7; D not resolved. CDR1 is MNHNY and CDR2 is SVGAGI in the germline V gene (reference sequence). V lost 5 bases, J lost 0 bases, and 14 bases lay in between. The length of the CDR3 is 15 residues. The CDR3 is CASSQATRSSYEQYF. The CDR3 nucleotides read TGTGCCAGCAGTCAAGCGACGCGGAGCTCCTACGAGCAGTACTTC.

This sequence joins TRBV4-1 and TRBJ2-3, with unresolved D. The CDR3 is 18 amino acids. V was cut by 0 bases and J by 1 base, with 17 bases left in between. The germline V gene has CDR1 MGHRA and CDR2 YSYEKL. The CDR3 DNA is TGCGCCAGCAGCCAAGATAGAGGAGCCTCCTGGGGCACAGATACGCAGTATTTT. It codes for CASSQDRGASWGTDTQYF.

The chain employs TRBV28 and TRBJ1-2; no definite D call. Germline CDR1 and CDR2: MDHEN and SYDVKM. The CDR3 extends over 12 amino acids. V lost 1 base and J 7 bases, leaving 7 bases between the germline ends. In DNA, the CDR3 is TGTGCCAGCAGTTTATCGCAAGGTGGCTACACCTTC. Its translation is CASSLSQGGYTF.

The V and J genes are TRBV27 and TRBJ1-2, with TRBD1 matching 8 bases. Germline lookup yields CDR1 MNHEY and CDR2 SMNVEV (reference sequence). Trimming took 5 bases from V and 8 from J; bases not matched to a gene: 13. The CDR3 spans 15 residues. The DNA for the CDR3 is TGTGCCAGCAGTCCAGGACAGGGAAGGGCGGCGGGCTACACCTTC. Residues: CASSPGQGRAAGYTF.

The chain has TRBV6-4 and TRBJ2-1, with 10 bases that match TRBD2. Germline CDR1 and CDR2: MRHNA and SNTAGT. J was trimmed by 0 bases and V by 11 bases; bases with no gene match: 7. The CDR3 runs 15 residues. In nucleotides, the CDR3 is TGTGCCCGTTTCCTAGCGGGAGACTCCTACAATGAGCAGTTCTTC. This codes for CARFLAGDSYNEQFF.

The DNA for the CDR3 is TGTGCCAGCAGTTGGACAGGGAGAAGGTCTTACGAGCAGTACTTC. Translation: CASSWTGRRSYEQYF. The chain recombines TRBV6-2 or TRBV6-3 with TRBJ2-7; TRBD1 aligns across 8 bases. J lost 4 bases, V lost 4 bases, and 9 bases had no gene match. The CDR3 runs 15 residues. The V gene's germline CDR1 is MNHEY and CDR2 SVGEGT.

This chain's CDR3 is CASSPLLEAFF. CDR3 bases: TGTGCCAGCTCACCACTCCTTGAAGCTTTCTTT. This chain uses TRBV18 with TRBJ1-1; D is undetermined. Trimming removed 1 base from V and 7 bases from J, with 4 bases in between. Germline lookup yields CDR1 KGHSH and CDR2 LQKENI. The CDR3 has 11 amino acids.

The rearrangement joins TRBV10-2 to TRBJ1-4; 7 bases line up with TRBD1. The germline V gene has CDR1 WSHSY and CDR2 SAAADI. The CDR3 has 13 amino acids. The V segment lost 8 bases and the J segment 8 bases; nucleotides outside the gene matches: 8. CDR3 sequence reads: CASGYRGGEKLFF. CDR3 bases: TGCGCCAGCGGCTACAGGGGTGGCGAAAAACTGTTTTTT.

The genes are TRBV19 and TRBJ2-5; D uncertain. Trimming left V 0 bases short and J 5 bases short, with 7 bases between. Per the germline V gene, CDR1 is LNHDA and CDR2 is SQIVND (reference sequence). The CDR3 runs 13 residues. This chain's CDR3 is CASSIENLETQYF. CDR3 DNA: TGTGCCAGTAGTATAGAGAATCTGGAGACCCAGTACTTC.

This sequence joins TRBV6-5 and TRBJ1-5; TRBD1 aligns across 7 bases. V was clipped by 2 bases and J by 5 bases; unmatched bases: 6. The length of the CDR3 is 15 residues. Germline V gene lookup returns CDR1 MNHEY and CDR2 SVGAGI. The CDR3 DNA reads TGTGCCAGCAGTTACGGGGGACAGCCAGATCAGCCCCAGCATTTT. This sequence encodes CASSYGGQPDQPQHF.